This section outlines one T cell receptor beta chain sequence together with its context. The antigen remains unidentified. From the 5' RACE reads, TCRdb called clonotypes with MiXCR, one entry per CDR3 protein. The table has 1.5 million or so distinct CDR3 sequences, more than 30% seen once. This sample was taken from a study of identical twins. General study results and limits: Findings depended on cross-sectional statistics rather than tracking the same donors.

V lost 0 bases, J lost 7 bases, and 10 bases lay in between. Germline assignment: CDR1 SGHTA and CDR2 FQGNSA. The CDR3 is made up of 15 amino acids. The sequence derives from a newborn girl in good health. The chain is built from TRBV7-2 and TRBJ1-6; D uncertain. Sample: cord blood. This CDR3 is CASSLAGGPNSPLHF. CDR3 coding DNA: TGTGCCAGCAGCTTAGCTGGAGGTCCCAATTCACCCCTCCACTTT. The full variable domain, in which reference TRBV7-2 and TRBJ1-6 provide the parts outside the CDR3, is GAGVSQSPSNKVTEKGKDVELRCDPISGHTALYWYRQSLGQGLEFLIYFQGNSAPDKSGLPSDRFSAERTGGSVSTLTIQRTQQEDSAVYLCASSLAGGPNSPLHFGNGTRLTVT.